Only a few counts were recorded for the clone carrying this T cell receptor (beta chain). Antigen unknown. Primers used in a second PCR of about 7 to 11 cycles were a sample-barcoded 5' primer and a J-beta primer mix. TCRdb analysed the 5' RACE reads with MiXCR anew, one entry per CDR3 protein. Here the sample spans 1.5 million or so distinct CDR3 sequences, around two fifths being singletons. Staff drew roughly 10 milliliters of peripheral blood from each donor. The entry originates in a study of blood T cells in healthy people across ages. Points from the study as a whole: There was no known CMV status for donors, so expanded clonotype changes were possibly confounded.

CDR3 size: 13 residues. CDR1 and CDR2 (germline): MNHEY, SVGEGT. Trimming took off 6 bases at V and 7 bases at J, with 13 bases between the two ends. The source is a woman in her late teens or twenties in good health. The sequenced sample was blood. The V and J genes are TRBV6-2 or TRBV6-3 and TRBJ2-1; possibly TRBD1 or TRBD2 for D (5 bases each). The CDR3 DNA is TGTGCCAGCAGGTACACGGGGACGAATGAGCAGTTCTTC. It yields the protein CASRYTGTNEQFF.